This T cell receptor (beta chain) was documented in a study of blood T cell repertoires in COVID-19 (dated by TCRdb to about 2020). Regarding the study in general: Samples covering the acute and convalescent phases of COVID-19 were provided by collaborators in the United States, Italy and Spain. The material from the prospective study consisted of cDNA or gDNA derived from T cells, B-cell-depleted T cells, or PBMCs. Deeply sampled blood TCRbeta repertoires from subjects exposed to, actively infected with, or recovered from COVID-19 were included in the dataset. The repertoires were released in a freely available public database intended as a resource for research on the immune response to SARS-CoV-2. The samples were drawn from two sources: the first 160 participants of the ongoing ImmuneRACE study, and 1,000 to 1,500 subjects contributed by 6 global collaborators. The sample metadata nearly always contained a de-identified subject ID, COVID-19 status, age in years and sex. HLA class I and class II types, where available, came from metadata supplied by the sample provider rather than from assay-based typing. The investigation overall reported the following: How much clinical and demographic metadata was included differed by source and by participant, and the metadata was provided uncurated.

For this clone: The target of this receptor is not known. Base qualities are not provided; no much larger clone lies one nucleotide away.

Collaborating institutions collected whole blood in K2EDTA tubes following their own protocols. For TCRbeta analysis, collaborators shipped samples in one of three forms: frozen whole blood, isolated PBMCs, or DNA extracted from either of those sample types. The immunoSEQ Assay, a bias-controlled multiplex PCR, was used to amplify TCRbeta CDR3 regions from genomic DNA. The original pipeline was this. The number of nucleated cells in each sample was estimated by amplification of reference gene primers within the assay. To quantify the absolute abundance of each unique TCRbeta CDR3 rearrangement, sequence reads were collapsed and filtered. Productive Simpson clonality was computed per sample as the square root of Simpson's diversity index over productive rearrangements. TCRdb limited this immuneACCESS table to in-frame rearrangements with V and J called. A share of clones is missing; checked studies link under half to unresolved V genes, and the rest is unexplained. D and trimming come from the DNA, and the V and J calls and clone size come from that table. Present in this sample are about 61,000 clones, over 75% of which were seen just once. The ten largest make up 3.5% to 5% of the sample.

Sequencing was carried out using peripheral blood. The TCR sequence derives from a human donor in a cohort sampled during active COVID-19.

The bases read TGCGCCAGCAGCCAAGATATGACCCGGGAGGGTGAAGCTTTCTTT. This is translated as CASSQDMTREGEAFF. The rearrangement combines TRBV4-3 with TRBJ1-1; the D gene is unclear. The CDR3, cysteine through phenylalanine, is 15 amino acids long. Only the CDR3 DNA stays, 45 bases, in frame from base 1. Trimming at the junction amounts to 0 bases on V and 7 bases on J, and the germline ends lie 15 bases apart. The germline V gene provides CDR1 LGHNA and CDR2 YSLEER.